This T cell receptor beta chain is from a study of read filtering for tumor transcriptome and immune sequencing (dated by TCRdb to 2020 to 2022). About the investigation overall: The cohort consisted of some 16 male and about 15 female patients, with a mean age of about 64 years and an age range of about 40 to 85. Per sample, about 4.05 to 11 million TCR-region mapped reads were obtained with IR-seq, compared with only about 80 to 1,400 with RNA-seq. After DNase treatment, whole-transcriptome libraries were prepared using the TruSeq RNA Access Library Prep Kit. As a main aim, a read-filtering strategy for immune repertoire data was addressed, with the specific question being whether clonotypes supported by a single read should be removed. Using the same bone marrow samples, the study compared TCR repertoires obtained by targeted immune repertoire sequencing with those obtained by bulk whole-transcriptome sequencing. By revised international staging, eight or nine patients were R-ISS I, roughly 17 were R-ISS II and 6 or 7 were R-ISS III.

This clonotype was seen at least ten times. Its target antigen remains unknown. There are no base qualities to consult, and no much larger clone falls within one base. The cysteine opens and the phenylalanine closes a CDR3 of 13 amino acids. Of the read, only the CDR3 DNA is kept; its 39 bases are in frame from base 1. Based on the germline V gene (reference sequence), the CDR1 and CDR2 sequences are DFQATT and SNEGSKA. V and J lose 2 bases and 0 bases, and a span of 6 bases separates them. Points the paper makes about the study in general: In IR-seq, single-read clonotypes were approximately 80% of clonotypes but around 3.6% of total reads; in RNA-seq they were 60% to 75% of clonotypes and approximately 40% of reads. Compared with RNA-seq, IR-seq captured clonotypes at much higher depth and more reliably, and a smaller IR-seq throughput was enough to identify most shared clonotypes. Rather than purified T cells, the sorted CD138-negative fraction was a mixed bone marrow immune population. The correlation between IR-seq and RNA-seq shared clonotype proportions was increased by removal of single-read clonotypes.

Bone marrow was sampled from every patient at the time of active disease. Isolation of bone marrow mononuclear cells was performed by Ficoll-Hypaque density gradient centrifugation. Myeloma plasma cells were removed and CD138-negative cells were obtained by negative selection following labeling with CD138 magnetic microbeads on a MACS separator. The purity of the isolated cells was checked by flow cytometry with CD138 antibodies on an Attune NxT. TRIzol reagent was used to extract total RNA, and a NanoDrop spectrophotometer was used to quantify the extracted RNA. For each patient, the CD138-negative bone marrow sample underwent paired RNA-seq and IR-seq. The Immunoverse kit was used to build TCR libraries from roughly 0.4 ug RNA, with molecular barcoded adaptors covering alpha/delta and beta/gamma chains. The same RNA used for transcriptome sequencing was used for TCR library preparation. TCR libraries were sequenced on an Illumina HiSeq 4000 with 2 x 150 cycles. On the authors' methods: With MiXCR, TCR reads were aligned to human V, D, J and C references and assembled into CDR3 clonotypes, with quality filtering and error correction included. Clonotype counts and gene usage diversity were analyzed with the tcR package in R. Raw mapping reads were checked after the RNA-seq reads had been mapped by STAR aligner version 2.5.3a onto the human GRCh37 genome. To test how sequencing depth affects detected clonotypes, IR-seq fastq files were randomly downsampled with Seqtk 1.3. TCRdb trimmed public reads at Q25 via fastp, called clones via MiXCR and kept in-frame beta chains. For every CDR3 protein sequence, its rows merge into one entry that carries the most common genes and DNA. The V and J calls were determined by TCRdb, not by the authors. Within this sample are 75,000 to 95,000 distinct CDR3 sequences, with about 12% of them counted one time only. The ten largest clones capture more than 13% of the sample.

The clonotype originates from a donor at least 40 years old with multiple myeloma. Sequenced input: a population of CD138-negative cells sorted from bone marrow. The meaning of the sample's cell subset or site label: bone marrow mononuclear cells depleted of CD138+ plasma/myeloma cells by negative magnetic selection. The sequence joins TRBV20-1 to TRBJ2-3, with the D gene not clear enough to name. The nucleotides are TGCAGTGCTAGACTAACTAGCACAGATACGCAGTATTTT. It specifies CSARLTSTDTQYF.